This paragraph covers one TCR beta chain sequence. Antigen specificity is unknown. The CDR3 length is 14 residues. Germline V gives CDR1 LGHDT, CDR2 YNNKEL (reference sequence). V lost 6 bases and J lost 5; bases outside the gene matches: 6. This record comes from a study of T cell responses to AZD1222 COVID-19 vaccine. The method was immunoSEQ multiplex PCR; TCRdb's version includes in-frame clones alone and lacks a portion of them. Of about 130,000 clones listed, around nine tenths are singletons. Broader study findings: Spike regions recognized by vaccine-associated CD4 TCRs spanned the protein, led by 160-218 and 743-854. Reportedly, nearly half the spike-specific TCRs target unmutated variant regions. The sample set comprised mostly white British donors with more females, and clonal diversity was possibly underestimated. Two AZD1222 doses significantly raised spike-specific TCR breadth and depth over controls.

This TCR derives from an adult in good health. The chain uses TRBV3-1 (or the pseudogene TRBV3-2) and TRBJ2-1, with 8 bases that match TRBD2. The sample in question was peripheral blood, obtained on day 0 of AZD1222 vaccination. CDR3 in amino acids: CASSRSGTNNEQFF. The CDR3 bases are TGTGCCAGCAGTCGTAGCGGGACTAACAATGAGCAGTTCTTC.